This TCR beta chain originates from a study of T cells in Graves' hyperthyroidism and ophthalmopathy. RNA transcripts provided the source from which TCR beta CDR3 regions were amplified. The HTBI primer set drove a first-round RT-PCR of the TCR CDR3. TCRdb processed the multiplex PCR reads anew with MiXCR; each CDR3 protein has one entry. Of around 600,000 distinct CDR3 sequences in the sample, roughly 15% were seen once. Uncontrolled infection, other autoimmune disease, pregnancy and lactation each barred patients from inclusion. This clonotype was counted many times. Trimming took 6 bases from V and 7 from J; bases not matched to a gene: 6. This CDR3 comprises 14 residues.

This rearrangement joins TRBV12-3 or TRBV12-4 to TRBJ1-5, with 10 bases aligning to TRBD1. The sequence derives from a woman aged 50 to 65 with Graves' ophthalmopathy. Sequencing input: blood. DNA of the CDR3: TGTGCCAGCAGCAAGACAGGGGGCGGGCAGCCCCAGCATTTT. Translated: CASSKTGGGQPQHF.